Presented here are 18 T cell receptor beta chains from one specimen sequenced in a study of blood T cell repertoires in COVID-19. Profiling relied on immunoSEQ multiplex PCR, and the TCRdb table lists in-frame clones only, not all of them. Here the sample spans over 85,000 clones, roughly 88% being singletons. Sequenced: peripheral blood. The receptors were gathered from a man aged 60-69 years with acute or convalescent COVID-19.

This clone was seen just once. This chain links TRBV18 with TRBJ2-1, with 7 bases aligning to TRBD1. The J segment lost 0 bases and the V segment lost 3 bases, leaving 20 bases of the junction unmatched. Germline V CDR1 and CDR2: KGHSH, LQKENI. There are 21 residues in the CDR3. The CDR3 DNA follows: TGTGCCAGCTCACCGGGGCCTGATCGAGGGGGCCTTCTTATCTCCTACAATGAGCAGTTCTTC. Protein: CASSPGPDRGGLLISYNEQFF.

The V gene is TRBV5-1, the J gene TRBJ2-5, with 8 bases fitting TRBD2. The CDR3 runs to 14 residues. CDR1 is SGHRS, CDR2 YFSETQ, per germline. V gave up 5 bases and J gave up 1 base; unmatched junction bases: 4. The CDR3 reads CASRLAGIQETQYF. The CDR3 nucleotides are TGCGCCAGCAGGTTAGCGGGGATCCAAGAGACCCAGTACTTC.

The chain recombines TRBV7-8 with TRBJ1-1; D not resolved. The CDR3 is 15 amino acids. The germline CDR1 and CDR2 sequences are SGHVS and FQNEAQ. V was shortened by 5 bases and J by 4 bases, with 17 bases between the two germline ends. Here the CDR3 reads CASSRGPPSGTEAFF. CDR3 nucleotide sequence: TGTGCCAGCAGCCGAGGCCCTCCGTCAGGCACTGAAGCTTTCTTT.

The rearrangement joins TRBV15 to TRBJ1-2; maybe TRBD1 (5 bases). Trimming removed 0 bases at V and 3 bases at J, with 17 bases between. Germline V lookup: CDR1 LNHNV, CDR2 YYDKDF (reference sequence). The CDR3 spans 17 residues. CDR3 nucleotide sequence: TGTGCCACCAGCAGAGATCTTGTGAGGTCCAGGGACTATGGCTACACCTTC. This translates into CATSRDLVRSRDYGYTF.

The V gene is TRBV18, the J gene TRBJ2-5; 7 bases are a match to TRBD1. The CDR3 is 16 amino acids. V lost 3 bases to trimming and J lost 5 bases; unmatched junction nucleotides: 12. Germline values: CDR1 KGHSH, CDR2 LQKENI. The CDR3 sequence is CASSPRQGPSHETQYF. The CDR3 DNA sequence: TGTGCCAGCTCACCCCGACAGGGACCAAGTCACGAGACCCAGTACTTC.

In nucleotides, the CDR3 is TGTGCCAGCAGTTACCAGGGAGGCACTGAAGCTTTCTTT. This encodes CASSYQGGTEAFF. The chain employs TRBV6-5 and TRBJ1-1, with D possibly being TRBD1 (5 bases). The germline V gene encodes CDR1 MNHEY and CDR2 SVGAGI. Trimming removed 2 bases at V and 4 bases at J, with 8 bases between. The CDR3 runs 13 residues.

V is TRBV30 and J is TRBJ1-5; TRBD1 is a possible D gene (6 bases). CDR3 length equals 11 residues. The V and J ends lost 3 bases and 15 bases respectively, with 15 bases between them. In germline, CDR1 is GTSNPN, CDR2 SVGIG (reference sequence). The CDR3 sequence: CAWSEQGPVHF. The CDR3, as DNA: TGTGCCTGGAGCGAACAGGGTCCGGTGCATTTT.

This clone was seen a handful of times. The V and J genes are TRBV2 and TRBJ1-6, with 8 bases fitting TRBD1. The germline V gene encodes CDR1 SNHLY and CDR2 FYNNEI. Trimming took 11 bases from V and 12 from J; bases not matched to a gene: 18. This CDR3 contains 15 residues. The chain's CDR3 is CAARGLMDRALPLHF. The CDR3 nucleotides are TGTGCCGCACGGGGATTAATGGACAGGGCCTTACCCCTCCACTTT.

V gene TRBV5-1 combines with J gene TRBJ1-1; 8 positions agree with TRBD1. The CDR3 has 13 amino acids. CDR1 is SGHRS and CDR2 is YFSETQ in the germline V gene. V dropped 4 bases and J dropped 4; count of bases not matched to a gene: 3. The CDR3 DNA is TGCGCCAGCAGCCAGGACAGGGCCACTGAAGCTTTCTTT. This encodes CASSQDRATEAFF.

The V and J genes are TRBV7-6 and TRBJ2-3; 8 nucleotides agree with TRBD2. Germline V gene data show CDR1 as SGHVS and CDR2 as FNYEAQ. V lost 5 bases to trimming and J lost 3 bases; unmatched junction nucleotides: 10. The CDR3 has 16 residues. The CDR3: CASSQQAGGGTDTQYF. The CDR3 DNA follows: TGTGCCAGCAGCCAGCAGGCGGGGGGCGGGACAGATACGCAGTATTTT.

This chain links TRBV3-1 (or the pseudogene TRBV3-2) with TRBJ2-2, with 7 bases identical to TRBD2. V lost 4 bases and J lost 6; bases outside the gene matches: 5. From germline, CDR1 is LGHDT and CDR2 YNNKEL (reference sequence). CDR3 size: 14 residues. The CDR3 is CASSRLAEPGELFF. The CDR3 nucleotides are TGTGCCAGCAGCCGACTAGCCGAGCCCGGGGAGCTGTTTTTT.

V and J are TRBV7-3 and TRBJ2-1; no clear D gene. The CDR3 is made up of 11 amino acids. Trimming removed 4 bases from V and 7 bases from J, with 5 bases in between. The V gene's germline CDR1 is SGHTA and CDR2 FQGTGA. CDR3 sequence reads: CASSSGNEQFF. CDR3 nucleotide sequence: TGTGCCAGCAGCTCCGGGAATGAGCAGTTCTTC. Combining the CDR3 with reference TRBV7-3 and TRBJ2-1 gives the whole variable domain GAGVSQTPSNKVTEKGKYVELRCDPISGHTALYWYRQSLGQGPEFLIYFQGTGAADDSGLPNDRFFAVRPEGSVSTLKIQRTERGDSAVYLCASSSGNEQFFGPGTRLTVL.

The rearrangement joins TRBV28 to TRBJ1-5; tentative D call: TRBD1 (5 bases). The CDR3 loop spans 19 amino acids. V lost 5 bases, J lost 0 bases, and 23 bases lay in between. Germline V gene data show CDR1 as MDHEN and CDR2 as SYDVKM. The CDR3 DNA is TGTGCCAGCAGTAGGAGACAACAGGAATTTCCTTATAGCAATCAGCCCCAGCATTTT. It encodes CASSRRQQEFPYSNQPQHF.

This clone was seen a single time. The rearrangement joins TRBV7-9 to TRBJ1-3; possibly TRBD1 for D (5 bases). The length of the CDR3 is 13 residues. V lost 5 bases to trimming and J lost 6 bases, with 11 bases between them. CDR1 and CDR2 from the germline V gene are SEHNR and FQNEAQ (reference sequence). The CDR3 reads CASSPNRPNTIYF. DNA of the CDR3: TGTGCCAGCAGCCCCAACAGGCCAAACACCATATATTTT.

The chain is built from TRBV30 and TRBJ2-6; D is unclear. Germline CDR1 and CDR2: GTSNPN and SVGIG (reference sequence). Between the trimmed V and J ends, which lost 4 bases and 0 bases, there was a span of 10 bases. The CDR3 is 15 amino acids. The CDR3: CAWIPGFSGANVLTF. The CDR3 region has the DNA TGTGCCTGGATCCCGGGTTTCTCTGGGGCCAACGTCCTGACTTTC.

The chain couples TRBV7-2 to TRBJ1-5; a possible D gene is TRBD1 (5 bases). The CDR3 runs 13 residues. Germline CDR1 is SGHTA and CDR2 is FQGNSA. V lost 4 bases to trimming and J lost 4 bases, with 8 bases between them. CDR3 protein: CASSSGLNQPQHF. The CDR3 nucleotides read TGTGCCAGCAGCTCAGGGCTAAATCAGCCCCAGCATTTT. Drawing the rest from reference TRBV7-2 and TRBJ1-5, the complete variable domain is GAGVSQSPSNKVTEKGKDVELRCDPISGHTALYWYRQSLGQGLEFLIYFQGNSAPDKSGLPSDRFSAERTGGSVSTLTIQRTQQEDSAVYLCASSSGLNQPQHFGDGTRLSIL.

The chain recombines TRBV6-5 with TRBJ2-2, with D unresolved. With 5 bases removed from V and 1 base from J, the gap between germline ends came to 5 bases. CDR1 and CDR2 (germline): MNHEY, SVGAGI. This CDR3 is 13 amino acids long. The CDR3 coding sequence is TGTGCCAGCAGTAGCGTGAACACCGGGGAGCTGTTTTTT. This sequence encodes CASSSVNTGELFF.

This clone showed up just a few times. The rearrangement joins TRBV18 to TRBJ1-4; possibly TRBD1 for D (6 bases). Trimming pared 4 bases from V and 8 bases from J, leaving 11 bases between. The CDR3 length is 13 residues. Germline V gene data show CDR1 as KGHSH and CDR2 as LQKENI. The CDR3 protein is CASSQQGGEKLFF. The DNA for the CDR3 is TGTGCCAGCTCACAACAGGGAGGGGAAAAACTGTTTTTT.